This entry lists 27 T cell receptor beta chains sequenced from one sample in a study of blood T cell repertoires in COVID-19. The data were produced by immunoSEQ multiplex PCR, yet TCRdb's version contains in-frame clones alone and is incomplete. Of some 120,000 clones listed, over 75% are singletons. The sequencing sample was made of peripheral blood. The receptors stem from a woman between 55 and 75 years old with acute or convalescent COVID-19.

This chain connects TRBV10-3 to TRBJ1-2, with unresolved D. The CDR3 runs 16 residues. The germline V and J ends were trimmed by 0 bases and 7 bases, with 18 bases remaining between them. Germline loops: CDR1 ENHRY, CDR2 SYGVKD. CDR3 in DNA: TGTGCCATCAGTGAGTCATTAAAGCTCGGGAGTACTGGCTACACCTTC. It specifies CAISESLKLGSTGYTF.

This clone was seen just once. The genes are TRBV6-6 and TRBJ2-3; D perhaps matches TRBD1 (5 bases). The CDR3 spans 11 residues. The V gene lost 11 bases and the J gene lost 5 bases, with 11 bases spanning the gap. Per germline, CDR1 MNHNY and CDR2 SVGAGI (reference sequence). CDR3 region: CAGQTGDTQYF. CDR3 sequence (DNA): TGTGCCGGGCAAACAGGAGATACGCAGTATTTT.

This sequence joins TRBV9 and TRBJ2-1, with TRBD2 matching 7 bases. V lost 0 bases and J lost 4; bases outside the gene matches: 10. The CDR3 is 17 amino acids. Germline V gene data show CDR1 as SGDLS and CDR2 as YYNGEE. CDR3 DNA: TGTGCCAGCAGCGTAGATGATAGGGCTAGCGGTTACAATGAGCAGTTCTTC. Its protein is CASSVDDRASGYNEQFF. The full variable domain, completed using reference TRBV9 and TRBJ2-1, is DSGVTQTPKHLITATGQRVTLRCSPRSGDLSVYWYQQSLDQGLQFLIQYYNGEERAKGNILERFSAQQFPDLHSELNLSSLELGDSALYFCASSVDDRASGYNEQFFGPGTRLTVL.

DNA of the CDR3: TGTGCCATACGTCCATCTAGCGGGAGGGCCCTGGCCACAGATACGCAGTATTTT. It encodes CAIRPSSGRALATDTQYF. The rearrangement uses TRBV10-3 and TRBJ2-3; TRBD2 aligns across 12 bases. The CDR3 is made up of 18 amino acids. The germline V gene has CDR1 ENHRY and CDR2 SYGVKD. V lost 9 bases to trimming and J lost 2 bases; unmatched junction nucleotides: 15.

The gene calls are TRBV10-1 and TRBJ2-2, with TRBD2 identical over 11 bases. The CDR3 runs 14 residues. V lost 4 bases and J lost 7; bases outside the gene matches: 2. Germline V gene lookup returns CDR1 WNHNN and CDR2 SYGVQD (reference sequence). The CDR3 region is CASSASGRIGELFF. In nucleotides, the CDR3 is TGCGCCAGCAGTGCTAGCGGGAGGATCGGGGAGCTGTTTTTT.

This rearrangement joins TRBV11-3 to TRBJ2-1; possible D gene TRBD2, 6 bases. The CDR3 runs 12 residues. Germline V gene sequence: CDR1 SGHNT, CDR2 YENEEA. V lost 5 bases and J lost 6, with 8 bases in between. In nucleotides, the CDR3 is TGTGCCAGCAGCACGGGAGTCAATGAGCAGTTCTTC. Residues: CASSTGVNEQFF. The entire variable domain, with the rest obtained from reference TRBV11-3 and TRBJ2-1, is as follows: EAGVVQSPRYKIIEKKQPVAFWCNPISGHNTLYWYLQNLGQGPELLIRYENEEAVDDSQLPKDRFSAERLKGVDSTLKIQPAELGDSAVYLCASSTGVNEQFFGPGTRLTVL.

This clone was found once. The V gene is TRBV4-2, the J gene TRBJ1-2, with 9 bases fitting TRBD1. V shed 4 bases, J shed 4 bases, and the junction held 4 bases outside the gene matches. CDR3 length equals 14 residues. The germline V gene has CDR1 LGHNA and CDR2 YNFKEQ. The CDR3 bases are TGTGCCAGCAGCCTGGGACAGGGCGGCTATGGCTACACCTTC. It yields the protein CASSLGQGGYGYTF.

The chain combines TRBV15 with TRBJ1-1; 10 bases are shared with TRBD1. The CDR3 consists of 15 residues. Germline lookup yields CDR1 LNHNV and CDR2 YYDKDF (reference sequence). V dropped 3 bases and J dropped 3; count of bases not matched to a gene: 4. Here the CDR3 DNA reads TGTGCCACCAGCAGTCAGACAGGGGGCTACACTGAAGCTTTCTTT. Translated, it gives CATSSQTGGYTEAFF.

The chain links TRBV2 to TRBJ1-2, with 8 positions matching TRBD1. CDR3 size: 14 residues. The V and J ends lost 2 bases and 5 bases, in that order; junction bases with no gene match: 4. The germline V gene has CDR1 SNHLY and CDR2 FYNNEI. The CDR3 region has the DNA TGTGCCAGCAGTGAACAGGGGGCGGAATATGGCTACACCTTC. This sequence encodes CASSEQGAEYGYTF. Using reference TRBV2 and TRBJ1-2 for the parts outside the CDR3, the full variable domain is EPEVTQTPSHQVTQMGQEVILRCVPISNHLYFYWYRQILGQKVEFLVSFYNNEISEKSEIFDDQFSVERPDGSNFTLKIRSTKLEDSAMYFCASSEQGAEYGYTFGSGTRLTVV.

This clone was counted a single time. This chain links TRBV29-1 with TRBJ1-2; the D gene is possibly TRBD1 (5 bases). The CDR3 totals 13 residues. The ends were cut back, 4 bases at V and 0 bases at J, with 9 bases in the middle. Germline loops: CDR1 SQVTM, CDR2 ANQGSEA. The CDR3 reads CSVGQNTNYGYTF. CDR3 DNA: TGCAGCGTTGGACAGAACACTAACTATGGCTACACCTTC.

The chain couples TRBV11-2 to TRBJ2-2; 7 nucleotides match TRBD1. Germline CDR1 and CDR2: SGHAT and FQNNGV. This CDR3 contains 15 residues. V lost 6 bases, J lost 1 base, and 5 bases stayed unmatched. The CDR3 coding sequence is TGTGCCAGCAGGTTCACAGGGGTGAACACCGGGGAGCTGTTTTTT. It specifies CASRFTGVNTGELFF.

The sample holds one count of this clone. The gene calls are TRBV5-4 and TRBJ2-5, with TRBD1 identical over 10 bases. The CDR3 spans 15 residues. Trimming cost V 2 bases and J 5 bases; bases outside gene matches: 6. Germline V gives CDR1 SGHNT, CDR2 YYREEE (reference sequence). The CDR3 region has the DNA TGTGCCAGCAGCTTTGACAGGGGGCGCGGGGAGACCCAGTACTTC. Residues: CASSFDRGRGETQYF.

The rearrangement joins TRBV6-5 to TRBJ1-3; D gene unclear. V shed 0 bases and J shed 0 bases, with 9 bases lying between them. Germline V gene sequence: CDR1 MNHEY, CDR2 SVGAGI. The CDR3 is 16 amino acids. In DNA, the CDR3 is TGTGCCAGCAGTTACTCGAGTTCAGGCTCTGGAAACACCATATATTTT. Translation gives CASSYSSSGSGNTIYF.

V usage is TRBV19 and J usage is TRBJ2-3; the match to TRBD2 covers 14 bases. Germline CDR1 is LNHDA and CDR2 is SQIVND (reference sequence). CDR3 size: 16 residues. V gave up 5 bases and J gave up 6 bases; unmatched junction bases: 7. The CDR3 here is CASSPGTSGRPDTQYF. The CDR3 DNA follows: TGTGCCAGTAGTCCCGGGACTAGCGGGAGACCCGATACGCAGTATTTT.

The CDR3, as DNA: TGCAGCGTTGAAGGGGGGCTTGCATCAGCCTACAATGAGCAGTTCTTC. Protein: CSVEGGLASAYNEQFF. V and J are TRBV29-1 and TRBJ2-1, with D maybe TRBD1 (6 bases). The germline V gene has CDR1 SQVTM and CDR2 ANQGSEA. This CDR3 comprises 16 residues. Trimming took off 1 base at V and 2 bases at J, with 15 bases between the two ends.

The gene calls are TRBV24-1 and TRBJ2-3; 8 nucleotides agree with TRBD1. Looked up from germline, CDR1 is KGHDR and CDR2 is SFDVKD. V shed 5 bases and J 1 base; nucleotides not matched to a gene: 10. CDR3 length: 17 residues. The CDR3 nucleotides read TGTGCCACCAGTGCACGTCCAGGGGGCGATGGCACAGATACGCAGTATTTT. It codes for CATSARPGGDGTDTQYF.

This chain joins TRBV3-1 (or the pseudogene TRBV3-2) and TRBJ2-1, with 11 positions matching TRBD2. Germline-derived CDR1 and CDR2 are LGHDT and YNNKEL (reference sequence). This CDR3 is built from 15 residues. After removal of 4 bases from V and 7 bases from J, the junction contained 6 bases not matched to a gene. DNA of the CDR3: TGTGCCAGCAGCCTTAGCGGGAGGGAATTTAATGAGCAGTTCTTC. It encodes CASSLSGREFNEQFF.

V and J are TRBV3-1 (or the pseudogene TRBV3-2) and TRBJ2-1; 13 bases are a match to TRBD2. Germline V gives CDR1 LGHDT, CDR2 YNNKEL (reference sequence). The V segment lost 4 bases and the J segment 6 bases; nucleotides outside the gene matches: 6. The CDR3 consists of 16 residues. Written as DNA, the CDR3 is TGTGCCAGCAGCCTCCGAGGACTAGCGGGAGCCAATGAGCAGTTCTTC. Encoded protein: CASSLRGLAGANEQFF.

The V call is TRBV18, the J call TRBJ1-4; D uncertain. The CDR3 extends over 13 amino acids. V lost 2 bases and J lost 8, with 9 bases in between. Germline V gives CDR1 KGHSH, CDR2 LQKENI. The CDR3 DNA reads TGTGCCAGCTCACCAGTAAACGGGGAAAAACTGTTTTTT. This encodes CASSPVNGEKLFF.

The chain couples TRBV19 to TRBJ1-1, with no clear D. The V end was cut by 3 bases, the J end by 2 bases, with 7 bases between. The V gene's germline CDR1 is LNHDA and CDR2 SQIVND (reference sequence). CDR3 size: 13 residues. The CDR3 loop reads CASSIIGNTEAFF. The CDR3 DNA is TGTGCCAGTAGTATTATCGGTAACACTGAAGCTTTCTTT. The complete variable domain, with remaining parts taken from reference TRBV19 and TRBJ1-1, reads DGGITQSPKYLFRKEGQNVTLSCEQNLNHDAMYWYRQDPGQGLRLIYYSQIVNDFQKGDIAEGYSVSREKKESFPLTVTSAQKNPTAFYLCASSIIGNTEAFFGQGTRLTVV.

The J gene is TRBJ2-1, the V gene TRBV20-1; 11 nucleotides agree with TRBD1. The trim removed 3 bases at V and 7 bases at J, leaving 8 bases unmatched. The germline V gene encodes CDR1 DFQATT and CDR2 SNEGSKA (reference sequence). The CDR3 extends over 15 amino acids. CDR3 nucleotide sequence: TGCAGTGCTAGTGGGGGACAGGGGGGGCGTAATGAGCAGTTCTTC. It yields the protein CSASGGQGGRNEQFF.

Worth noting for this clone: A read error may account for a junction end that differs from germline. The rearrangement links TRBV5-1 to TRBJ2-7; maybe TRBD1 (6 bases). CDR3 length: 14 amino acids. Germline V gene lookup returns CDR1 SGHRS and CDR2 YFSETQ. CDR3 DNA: TGCGCCAGCAGCCCGGACAGTCTATCCTACGGGCAGTACTTC. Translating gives CASSPDSLSYGQYF. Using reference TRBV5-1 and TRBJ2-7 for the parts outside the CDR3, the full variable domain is KAGVTQTPRYLIKTRGQQVTLSCSPISGHRSVSWYQQTPGQGLQFLFEYFSETQRNKGNFPGRFSGRQFSNSRSEMNVSTLELGDSALYLCASSPDSLSYGQYFGPGTRLTVT.

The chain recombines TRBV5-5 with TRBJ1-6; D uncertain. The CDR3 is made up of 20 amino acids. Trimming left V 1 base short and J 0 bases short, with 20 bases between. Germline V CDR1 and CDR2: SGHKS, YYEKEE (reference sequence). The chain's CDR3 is CASSLRGGFSQSSYNSPLHF. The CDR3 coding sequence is TGTGCCAGCAGCTTGCGCGGCGGATTTTCTCAGAGCTCCTATAATTCACCCCTCCACTTT.

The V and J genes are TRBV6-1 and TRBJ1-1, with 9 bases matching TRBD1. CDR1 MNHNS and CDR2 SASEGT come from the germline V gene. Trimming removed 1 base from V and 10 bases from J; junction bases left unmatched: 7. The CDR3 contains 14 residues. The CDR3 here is CASSEVDRGMGAFF. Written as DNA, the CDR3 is TGTGCCAGCAGTGAAGTAGACAGGGGGATGGGAGCTTTCTTT.

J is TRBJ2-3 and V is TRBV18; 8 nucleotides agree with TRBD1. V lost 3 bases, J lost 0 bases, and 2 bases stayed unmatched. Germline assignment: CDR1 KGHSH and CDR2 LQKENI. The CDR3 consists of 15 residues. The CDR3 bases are TGTGCCAGCTCACCCCAGGGGGCTAGCACAGATACGCAGTATTTT. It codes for CASSPQGASTDTQYF.

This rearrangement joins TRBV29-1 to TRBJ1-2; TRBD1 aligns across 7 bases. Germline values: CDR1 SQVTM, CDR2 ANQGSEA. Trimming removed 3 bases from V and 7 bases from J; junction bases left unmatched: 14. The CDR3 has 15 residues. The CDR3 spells CSVDKGQPVGSGYTF. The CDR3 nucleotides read TGCAGCGTTGACAAGGGACAGCCGGTCGGGTCTGGCTACACCTTC. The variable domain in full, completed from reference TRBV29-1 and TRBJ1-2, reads SAVISQKPSRDICQRGTSLTIQCQVDSQVTMMFWYRQQPGQSLTLIATANQGSEATYESGFVIDKFPISRPNLTFSTLTVSNMSPEDSSIYLCSVDKGQPVGSGYTFGSGTRLTVV.

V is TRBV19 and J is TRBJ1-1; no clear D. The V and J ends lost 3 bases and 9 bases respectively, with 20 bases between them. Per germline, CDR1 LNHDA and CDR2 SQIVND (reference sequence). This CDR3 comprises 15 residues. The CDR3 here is CASSIASAGREKAFF. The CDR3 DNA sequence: TGTGCCAGTAGTATCGCCTCGGCAGGCCGAGAAAAAGCTTTCTTT.